This section outlines one T cell receptor beta chain sequence together with its context. With 2 bases removed from V and 7 bases from J, the gap between germline ends came to 14 bases. The CDR3 is 15 residues long. Germline V gene lookup returns CDR1 SGHAT and CDR2 FQDESV (reference sequence). In the original analysis: Quantification of nucleated cells was approximated via reference gene primer amplification. Using immunoSEQ multiplex PCR, the repertoire was profiled, and TCRdb retains in-frame clones only, with some absent. V, J and clone size were drawn from that table, and D and trimming were deduced from the DNA. The sample lists roughly 250,000 clones; 91% were seen once. The data were obtained in a study of blood T cell repertoires in COVID-19. Overall study: COVID-19 samples, acute and convalescent, were from the United States, Italy and Spain. The analysed material was cDNA or gDNA that came from T cells, B-cell-depleted T cells, or PBMCs.

Participants reported their clinical history, and cohort assignment relied on those reports. This chain links TRBV11-1 with TRBJ2-2; a weak D match, TRBD2 (5 bases). This sequence was found in a human donor in a cohort exposed to, infected with or recovered from COVID-19 (not recorded which). The donor label of this sample is uncertain. Source material: PBMCs or T cells enriched from blood (not recorded which). The CDR3 DNA sequence: TGTGCCAGCAGCTTACGACGAGGAGGAGGCGGGGAGCTGTTTTTT. This codes for CASSLRRGGGGELFF.